The following is a T cell receptor beta chain sequence with its context. A second PCR of 7 to 11 cycles used a sample-barcoded 5' primer and a J-beta primer mix. Tags on each cDNA molecule came from a template-switch adaptor with 12 random nucleotides. Each single sample gave us at least 2.5 million CDR3-containing paired-end reads. TCRdb recomputed calls from the 5' RACE reads with MiXCR, one row per CDR3 protein. Here the sample spans about 570,000 distinct CDR3 sequences, roughly a quarter being singletons. Germline V gene lookup returns CDR1 LGHNA and CDR2 YSLEER. The CDR3 is 14 amino acids. Trimming removed 0 bases at V and 10 bases at J, with 15 bases between. This sample is drawn from a study of blood T cells in healthy people across ages. This sample was shared with a second study, whose subject was T cells of mothers and their children. As that report states: Thymic selection molds TCR recombination output in much the same way for related pairs as for unrelated pairs.

This sequence joins TRBV4-3 and TRBJ1-1, with D tentatively TRBD1 (5 bases). Sequenced input: blood. The clonotype was recovered from a boy younger than 10 in good health. CDR3 loop: CASSQEPEPTGAFF. In DNA form, the CDR3 reads TGCGCCAGCAGCCAAGAGCCAGAGCCCACAGGAGCTTTCTTT.